The 12 T cell receptor beta chains below come from one sample, sequenced in a study of breast tumors, draining lymph nodes, adjacent tissues. TCRdb re-analysed the multiplex PCR reads in MiXCR, keeping a single row per CDR3 protein. The sample consists of 200,000 to 300,000 distinct CDR3 sequences, roughly 30% of them appearing once. Breast cancer patients provided tissue from their axillary draining lymph nodes. Sample: axillary lymph node tissue. All receptors come from a female donor with breast cancer. Some clones in this sample may be carry-over from other donors' samples.

The chain links TRBV4-2 to TRBJ2-3, with 10 bases matching TRBD2. The junction had 20 bases not matched to a gene; V was cut back by 8 bases and J by 0 bases. The CDR3 is 20 residues long. Germline V gene lookup returns CDR1 LGHNA and CDR2 YNFKEQ. This CDR3 reads CASSARVRASGRTSTDTQYF. CDR3 sequence (DNA): TGTGCCAGCTCAGCCCGGGTGAGGGCTAGCGGGAGAACTAGCACAGATACGCAGTATTTT.

This clonotype came up many times. The chain recombines TRBV11-2 with TRBJ2-3; 8 bases map to TRBD2. V trimming: 0 bases; J trimming: 8 bases; junction bases outside the gene matches: 1. Germline V CDR1 and CDR2: SGHAT, FQNNGV. CDR3 size: 13 residues. The CDR3 protein is CASSLEGLVTQYF. The CDR3 coding sequence is TGTGCCAGCAGCTTAGAGGGACTAGTTACGCAGTATTTT.

This clonotype was counted ten times or more. The rearrangement joins TRBV15 to TRBJ1-6; possible D gene TRBD1, 5 bases. Trimming shortened V by 3 bases and J by 0 bases, and 12 bases separated the two germline ends. From germline, CDR1 is LNHNV and CDR2 YYDKDF (reference sequence). The CDR3 loop spans 17 amino acids. For the CDR3, the DNA is TGTGCCACCAGCAGGGGACCTGCGAGCTCCTATAATTCACCCCTCCACTTT. Translation gives CATSRGPASSYNSPLHF.

Comments on this clonotype: A much larger clone differs by one base, so this may be a read error. V is TRBV20-1 and J is TRBJ1-5; TRBD1 might be the D (6 bases). CDR1 DFQATT and CDR2 SNEGSKA come from the germline V gene (reference sequence). CDR3 size: 14 residues. The CDR3 nucleotides read TGCGGTGCTATAACGACAGGCGGCAATCAGCCCCAGCATTTT. Protein product: CGAITTGGNQPQHF.

Comments on this clonotype: A read error may explain this, as a much larger clone is one base away. The rearrangement links TRBV6-5 to TRBJ2-7; TRBD2 might be the D (6 bases). Per the germline V gene, CDR1 is MNHEY and CDR2 is SVGAGI. Trimming shortened V by 5 bases and J by 0 bases, and 11 bases separated the two germline ends. CDR3 length: 14 amino acids. The DNA of the CDR3 is TGTGCCAGCAGTCACTTCGGGGGCTCCTACGAGCAGTACTTC. This codes for CASSHFGGSYEQYF.

About this clonotype: A much larger clone lies one base from this, so it may be a read error. This chain uses TRBV7-6 with TRBJ2-3; D unclear. TRBJ1-5 matches the DNA end more closely, so the J call is doubtful. The CDR3 consists of 15 residues. Germline loops: CDR1 SGHVS, CDR2 FNYEAQ. The CDR3 here is CASSIPAGVSDTQHF. CDR3 DNA: TGTGCCAGTAGTATCCCAGCGGGAGTTTCGGATACGCAGCATTTT.

This clonotype was seen ten or more times. The chain combines TRBV20-1 with TRBJ2-7; the D is unclear. Germline V gene sequence: CDR1 DFQATT, CDR2 SNEGSKA (reference sequence). V was pared by 6 bases and J by 2 bases, with 14 bases between. The CDR3 is made up of 13 amino acids. This chain's CDR3 is CSAPPGNTYEQYF. In DNA, the CDR3 is TGCAGTGCCCCCCCCGGTAACACCTACGAGCAGTACTTC.

This clonotype showed up many times. V is TRBV2 and J is TRBJ1-2, with D possibly matching TRBD1 (6 bases). Germline V gives CDR1 SNHLY, CDR2 FYNNEI. This CDR3 is 14 amino acids long. V was pared by 4 bases and J by 6 bases, with 15 bases between. Written as DNA, the CDR3 is TGTGCCAGCAGTGGGGGGGCAGGGCGCCATGGCTACACCTTC. Its protein is CASSGGAGRHGYTF.

As to this clonotype: Mismatch with germline at one junction end may stem from a read error. J is TRBJ1-5 and V is TRBV19, with a tentative D call TRBD1 (5 bases). This CDR3 comprises 16 residues. Germline V gene data show CDR1 as LNHDA and CDR2 as SQIVND (reference sequence). The CDR3 DNA reads TGTGCCAGTAGTATACGGGGGGTTCTCGGCAATCAGCCCCAACATTTT. Protein product: CASSIRGVLGNQPQHF.

As regards this clonotype: A much bigger clone sits one base away, suggesting this may be a read error. The chain links TRBV6-5 to TRBJ2-2; a possible D gene is TRBD1 (5 bases). V was pared by 5 bases and J by 7 bases, with 23 bases between. The CDR3 extends over 17 amino acids. Per germline, CDR1 MNHEY and CDR2 SVGAGI. CDR3 sequence (DNA): TGTGCCAGCAGTCACCAGACTCAGCAGGGTTGGATCGGGGAGCTGTTTTTT. It codes for CASSHQTQQGWIGELFF.

This clonotype was seen once. A much bigger clone sits one base away, suggesting this may be a read error. This chain uses TRBV20-1 with TRBJ2-7, with TRBD2 matching over 12 bases. Germline values: CDR1 DFQATT, CDR2 SNEGSKA (reference sequence). This CDR3 comprises 20 residues. After removal of 3 bases from V and 2 bases from J, the junction contained 20 bases not matched to a gene. In nucleotides, the CDR3 is TGCAGTGCTAGTGGGGGTGGGTCTAGCGGGAGGGCCTACAGCCCCTACGAGCAGTACTTC. Its translation is CSASGGGSSGRAYSPYEQYF.

This clonotype showed up many times. The genes are TRBV2 and TRBJ2-3; D not resolved. The germline V gene encodes CDR1 SNHLY and CDR2 FYNNEI. The V and J ends lost 5 bases and 4 bases respectively, with 7 bases between them. This CDR3 has 12 residues. The CDR3 nucleotides read TGTGCCAGCAGTAGTTCCCCAGATACGCAGTATTTT. This gives the protein CASSSSPDTQYF.